This TCR beta chain comes out of a study of CD8+CD57+ T cells in acquired aplastic anemia. Across the whole study: The sorted CD4+ and CD8+ cells yielded an average approximately 3 ug of DNA. Study findings and constraints: Controls did not differ significantly from patients in CD8+ Simpson's diversity. Overlap between patients and controls comprised 25 to 30 CD8+ CDR3 sequences.

About this clonotype: No antigen is known for it.

TCR beta VDJ and CDR3 profiles were obtained from a genomic DNA template. TCRdb reprocessed the reads via MiXCR and lists one record per CDR3 protein. The sample has roughly 250,000 distinct CDR3 sequences, 40% to 50% seen once. Sequencing involved patients with CD8+CD57+ cell expansion previously shown by flow cytometry. Each patient gave a blood sample that was collected before any therapy had been received. The CDR3 runs to 15 residues. V was clipped by 4 bases and J by 3 bases; unmatched bases: 6. CDR1 KGHDR and CDR2 SFDVKD come from the germline V gene. This clonotype was sampled from a human donor with aplastic anemia. The specimen sequenced was sorted CD4+, CD8+, or CD8+CD57+ T cells (not recorded which) from PBMCs. This chain connects TRBV24-1 to TRBJ1-1; 8 bases match TRBD1. Written as DNA, the CDR3 is TGTGCCACCAGTGACTCGGACAGGGTGGACACTGAAGCTTTCTTT. Its protein is CATSDSDRVDTEAFF.